This entry lists 8 T cell receptor beta chains sequenced from one sample in a study of blood T cell repertoires in COVID-19. Only in-frame clones appear in the TCRdb table, and some are missing; sequencing was by immunoSEQ multiplex PCR. The data contain about 200,000 clones, 85% to 90% of them seen just once; the ten biggest clones take up roughly 25%. The specimen sequenced was PBMCs or T cells enriched from blood (not recorded which). Receptors were obtained from a woman aged 40 to 49 in a cohort exposed to, infected with or recovered from COVID-19 (not recorded which).

This clone is a singleton in its sample. This chain connects TRBV7-8 to TRBJ2-3; 7 positions agree with TRBD2. Unmatched junction bases numbered 13, after V lost 0 bases and J lost 4 bases. Per the germline V gene, CDR1 is SGHVS and CDR2 is FQNEAQ. CDR3 length: 18 residues. CDR3 amino acids: CASSLALGAAGDADTQYF. The CDR3 DNA reads TGTGCCAGCAGCTTAGCGCTCGGTGCGGCGGGAGATGCAGATACGCAGTATTTT.

The V call is TRBV10-3, the J call TRBJ2-1, with TRBD2 matching over 8 bases. V was clipped by 11 bases and J by 6 bases; unmatched bases: 9. The CDR3 length is 13 residues. Germline V lookup: CDR1 ENHRY, CDR2 SYGVKD. CDR3: CASAGLATNEQFF. The CDR3 DNA is TGTGCCTCAGCCGGACTAGCAACCAATGAGCAGTTCTTC.

The chain links TRBV11-2 to TRBJ2-7; D gene ambiguous. The germline V gene has CDR1 SGHAT and CDR2 FQNNGV. The ends were cut back, 3 bases at V and 1 base at J, with 7 bases in the middle. CDR3 length: 13 amino acids. The CDR3 is CASSLRKSYEQYF. DNA of the CDR3: TGTGCCAGCAGCTTGCGGAAGTCCTACGAGCAGTACTTC.

The gene calls are TRBV27 and TRBJ2-5, with D possibly being TRBD1 (5 bases). Germline V gene sequence: CDR1 MNHEY, CDR2 SMNVEV (reference sequence). V lost 1 base and J lost 2, with 11 bases in between. This CDR3 is built from 15 residues. The chain's CDR3 is CASSLWSGRQETQYF. The CDR3 DNA sequence: TGTGCCAGCAGTTTATGGTCAGGGCGGCAAGAGACCCAGTACTTC.

This chain connects TRBV11-2 to TRBJ1-2; TRBD1 aligns across 7 bases. Unmatched junction bases numbered 5, after V lost 1 base and J lost 3 bases. CDR1 SGHAT and CDR2 FQNNGV come from the germline V gene. The CDR3 length is 15 residues. The CDR3 sequence is CASSLGGGAYYGYTF. Written as DNA, the CDR3 is TGTGCCAGCAGCTTAGGAGGGGGCGCCTACTATGGCTACACCTTC. Full variable domain (outside the CDR3, taken from reference TRBV11-2 and TRBJ1-2): EAGVAQSPRYKIIEKRQSVAFWCNPISGHATLYWYQQILGQGPKLLIQFQNNGVVDDSQLPKDRFSAERLKGVDSTLKIQPAKLEDSAVYLCASSLGGGAYYGYTFGSGTRLTVV.

The V and J genes are TRBV27 and TRBJ2-3; 8 bases are shared with TRBD2. The germline V gene has CDR1 MNHEY and CDR2 SMNVEV (reference sequence). The CDR3 consists of 15 residues. Trimming took 5 bases from V and 6 from J; bases not matched to a gene: 10. Here the CDR3 DNA reads TGTGCCAGCAGTCCCCTCGGGGGGGTATTGGATACGCAGTATTTT. This sequence encodes CASSPLGGVLDTQYF.

The chain joins TRBV6-6 to TRBJ2-7; unclear D gene. Trimming took off 4 bases at V and 3 bases at J, with 4 bases between the two ends. The CDR3 contains 11 residues. The germline V gene encodes CDR1 MNHNY and CDR2 SVGAGI (reference sequence). The CDR3 reads CASSLNYEQYF. CDR3 in DNA: TGTGCCAGCAGTTTAAACTACGAGCAGTACTTC.

The J gene is TRBJ1-1, the V gene TRBV4-1, with 8 bases aligning to TRBD1. Trimming at V came to 4 bases and at J to 7 bases, leaving 5 bases not matched to a gene. This CDR3 region has 13 residues. Per germline, CDR1 MGHRA and CDR2 YSYEKL. In DNA form, the CDR3 reads TGCGCCAGCAGCCTTAGACAGGGGTATGAAGCTTTCTTT. It is translated as CASSLRQGYEAFF.